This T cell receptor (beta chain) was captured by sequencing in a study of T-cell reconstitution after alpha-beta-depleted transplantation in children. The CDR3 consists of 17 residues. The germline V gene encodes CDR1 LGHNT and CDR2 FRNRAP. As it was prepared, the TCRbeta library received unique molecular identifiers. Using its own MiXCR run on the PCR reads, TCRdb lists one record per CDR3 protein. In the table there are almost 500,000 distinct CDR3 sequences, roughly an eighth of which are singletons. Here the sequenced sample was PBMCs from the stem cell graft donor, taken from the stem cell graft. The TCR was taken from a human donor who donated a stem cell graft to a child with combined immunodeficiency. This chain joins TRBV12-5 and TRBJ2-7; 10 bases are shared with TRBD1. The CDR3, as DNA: TGTGCCACCAGCAAAGCAGGGACAGGGGTACCCTCCTACGAGCAGTACTTC. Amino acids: CATSKAGTGVPSYEQYF.